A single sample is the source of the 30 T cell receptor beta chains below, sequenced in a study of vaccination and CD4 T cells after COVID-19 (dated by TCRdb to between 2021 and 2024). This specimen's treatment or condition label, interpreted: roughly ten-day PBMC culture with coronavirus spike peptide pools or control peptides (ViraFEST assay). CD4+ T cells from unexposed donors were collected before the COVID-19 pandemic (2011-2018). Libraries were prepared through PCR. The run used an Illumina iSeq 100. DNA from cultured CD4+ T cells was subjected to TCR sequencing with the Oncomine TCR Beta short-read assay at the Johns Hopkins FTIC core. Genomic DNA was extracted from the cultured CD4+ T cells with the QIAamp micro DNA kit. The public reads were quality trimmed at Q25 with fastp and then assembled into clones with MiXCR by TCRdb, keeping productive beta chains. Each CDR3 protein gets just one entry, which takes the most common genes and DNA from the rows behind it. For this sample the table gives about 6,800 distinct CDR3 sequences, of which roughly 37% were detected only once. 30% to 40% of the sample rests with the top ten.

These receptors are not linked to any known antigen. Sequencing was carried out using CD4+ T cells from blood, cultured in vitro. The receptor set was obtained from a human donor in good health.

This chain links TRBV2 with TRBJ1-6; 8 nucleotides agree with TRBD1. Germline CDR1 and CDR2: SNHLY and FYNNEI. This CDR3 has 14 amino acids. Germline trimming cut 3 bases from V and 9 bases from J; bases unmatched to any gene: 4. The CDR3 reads CASSDRTGRSPLHF. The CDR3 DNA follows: TGTGCCAGCAGTGATAGGACAGGGCGTTCACCCCTCCACTTT.

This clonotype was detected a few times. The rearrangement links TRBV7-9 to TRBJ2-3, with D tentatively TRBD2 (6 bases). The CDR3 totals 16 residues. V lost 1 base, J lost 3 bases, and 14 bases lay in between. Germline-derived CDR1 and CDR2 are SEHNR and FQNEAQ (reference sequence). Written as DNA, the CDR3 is TGTGCCAGCAGCTTAGATAGGAGCGGGTGGACAGATACGCAGTATTTT. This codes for CASSLDRSGWTDTQYF.

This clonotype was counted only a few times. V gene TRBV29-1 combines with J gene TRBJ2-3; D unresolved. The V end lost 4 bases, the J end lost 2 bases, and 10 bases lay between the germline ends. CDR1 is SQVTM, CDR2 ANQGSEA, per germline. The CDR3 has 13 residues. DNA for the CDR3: TGCAGCGTTGCTAACAGCGACACAGATACGCAGTATTTT. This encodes CSVANSDTDTQYF.

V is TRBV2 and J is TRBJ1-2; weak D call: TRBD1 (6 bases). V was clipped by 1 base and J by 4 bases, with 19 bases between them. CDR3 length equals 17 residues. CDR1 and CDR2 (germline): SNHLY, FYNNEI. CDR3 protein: CASSEGVGAGVGYGYTF. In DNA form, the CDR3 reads TGTGCCAGCAGTGAAGGAGTGGGGGCAGGGGTTGGCTATGGCTACACCTTC.

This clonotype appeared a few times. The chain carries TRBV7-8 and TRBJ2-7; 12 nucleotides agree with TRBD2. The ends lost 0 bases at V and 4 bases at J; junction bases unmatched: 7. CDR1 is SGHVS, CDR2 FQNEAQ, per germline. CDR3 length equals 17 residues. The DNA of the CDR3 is TGTGCCAGCAGCTTAGCGCTCCTAGCGGGAGGGCCTTACGAGCAGTACTTC. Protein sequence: CASSLALLAGGPYEQYF.

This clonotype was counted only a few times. The CDR3 sequence is CASRGVSYGYTF. In nucleotides, the CDR3 is TGTGCCAGCAGGGGGGTTAGCTATGGCTACACCTTC. The chain carries TRBV6-1 and TRBJ1-2; D is perhaps TRBD1 (5 bases). This CDR3 has 12 residues. Between the trimmed V and J ends, which lost 6 bases and 4 bases, there was a span of 9 bases. Germline lookup yields CDR1 MNHNS and CDR2 SASEGT.

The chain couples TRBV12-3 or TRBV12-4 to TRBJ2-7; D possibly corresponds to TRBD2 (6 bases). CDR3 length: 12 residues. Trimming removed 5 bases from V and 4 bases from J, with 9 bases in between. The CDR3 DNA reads TGTGCCAGCAGTGGGGACTCGTACGAGCAGTACTTC. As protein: CASSGDSYEQYF.

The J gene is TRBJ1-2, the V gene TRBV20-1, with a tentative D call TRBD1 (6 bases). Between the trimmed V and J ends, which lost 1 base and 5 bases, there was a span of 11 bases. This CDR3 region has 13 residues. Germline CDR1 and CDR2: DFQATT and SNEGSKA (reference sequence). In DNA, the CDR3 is TGCAGTGCTAGAGGGTACCAGGGGTATGGCTACACCTTC. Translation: CSARGYQGYGYTF.

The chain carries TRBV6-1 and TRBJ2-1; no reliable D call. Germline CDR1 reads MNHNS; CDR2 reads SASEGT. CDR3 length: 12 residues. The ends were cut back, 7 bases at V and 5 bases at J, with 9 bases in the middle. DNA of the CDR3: TGTGCCAGCAAGGTCTTGGACAATGAGCAGTTCTTC. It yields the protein CASKVLDNEQFF.

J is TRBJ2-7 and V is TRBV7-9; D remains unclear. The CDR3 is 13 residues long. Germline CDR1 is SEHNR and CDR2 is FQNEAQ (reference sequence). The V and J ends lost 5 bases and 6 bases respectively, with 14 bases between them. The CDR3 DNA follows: TGTGCCAGCAGCCCTACCACCGTGAGCGAGCAGTACTTC. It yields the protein CASSPTTVSEQYF.

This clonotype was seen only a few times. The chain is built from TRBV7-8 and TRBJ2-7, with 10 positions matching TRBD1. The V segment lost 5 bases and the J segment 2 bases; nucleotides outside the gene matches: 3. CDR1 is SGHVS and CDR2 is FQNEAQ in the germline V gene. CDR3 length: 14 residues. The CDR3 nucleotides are TGTGCCAGCAGCCTGACAGGGGGCACCTACGAGCAGTACTTC. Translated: CASSLTGGTYEQYF.

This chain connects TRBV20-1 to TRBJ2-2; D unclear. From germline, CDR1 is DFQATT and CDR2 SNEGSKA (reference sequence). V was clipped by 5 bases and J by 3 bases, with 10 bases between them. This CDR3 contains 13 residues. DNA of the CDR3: TGCAGTGCTCCGGAGAGTTACACCGGGGAGCTGTTTTTT. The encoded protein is CSAPESYTGELFF.

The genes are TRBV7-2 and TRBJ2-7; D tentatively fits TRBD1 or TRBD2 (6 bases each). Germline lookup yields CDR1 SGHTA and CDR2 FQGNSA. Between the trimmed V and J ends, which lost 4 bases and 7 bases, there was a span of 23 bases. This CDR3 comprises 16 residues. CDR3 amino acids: CASSSYSGTSGAEQYF. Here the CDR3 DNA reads TGTGCCAGCAGCTCCTATTCCGGGACCTCGGGGGCGGAGCAGTACTTC.

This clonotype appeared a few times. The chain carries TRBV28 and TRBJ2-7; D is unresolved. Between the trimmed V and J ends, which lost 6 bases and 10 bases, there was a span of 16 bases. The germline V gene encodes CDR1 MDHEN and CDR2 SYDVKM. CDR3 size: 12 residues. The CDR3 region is CASSSGVKGQYF. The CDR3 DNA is TGTGCCAGCAGCTCCGGCGTCAAGGGACAGTACTTC.

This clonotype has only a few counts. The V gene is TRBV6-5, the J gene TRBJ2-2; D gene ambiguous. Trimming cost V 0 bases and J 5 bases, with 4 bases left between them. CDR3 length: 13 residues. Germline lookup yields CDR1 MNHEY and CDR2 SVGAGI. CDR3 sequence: CASSYSGTGELFF. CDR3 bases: TGTGCCAGCAGTTACTCAGGAACCGGGGAGCTGTTTTTT.

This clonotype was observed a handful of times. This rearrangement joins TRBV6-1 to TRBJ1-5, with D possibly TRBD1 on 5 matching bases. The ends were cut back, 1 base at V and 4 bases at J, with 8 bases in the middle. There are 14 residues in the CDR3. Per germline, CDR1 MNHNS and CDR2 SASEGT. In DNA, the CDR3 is TGTGCCAGCAGTGAAGGGGGGGGTAATCAGCCCCAGCATTTT. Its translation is CASSEGGGNQPQHF.

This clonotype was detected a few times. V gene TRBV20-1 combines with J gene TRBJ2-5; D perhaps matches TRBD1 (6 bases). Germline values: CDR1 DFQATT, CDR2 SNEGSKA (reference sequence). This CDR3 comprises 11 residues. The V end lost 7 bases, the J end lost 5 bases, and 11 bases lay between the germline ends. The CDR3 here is CSGTDRETQYF. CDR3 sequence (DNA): TGCAGTGGGACAGATAGGGAGACCCAGTACTTC.

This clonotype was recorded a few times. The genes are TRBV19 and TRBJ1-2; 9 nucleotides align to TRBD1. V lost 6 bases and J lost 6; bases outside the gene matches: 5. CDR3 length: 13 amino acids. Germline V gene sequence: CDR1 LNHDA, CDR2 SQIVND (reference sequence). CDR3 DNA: TGTGCCAGTAGATGGGGACAGGGCGATGGCTACACCTTC. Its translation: CASRWGQGDGYTF.

The CDR3 DNA reads as TGTGCCAGCAGTGTTGACTTCTTCATGAACACTGAAGCTTTCTTT. Translated, it gives CASSVDFFMNTEAFF. V usage is TRBV6-1 and J usage is TRBJ1-1; no firm D call. Germline assignment: CDR1 MNHNS and CDR2 SASEGT. The CDR3 runs to 15 residues. Trimming removed 4 bases from V and 0 bases from J, with 12 bases in between.

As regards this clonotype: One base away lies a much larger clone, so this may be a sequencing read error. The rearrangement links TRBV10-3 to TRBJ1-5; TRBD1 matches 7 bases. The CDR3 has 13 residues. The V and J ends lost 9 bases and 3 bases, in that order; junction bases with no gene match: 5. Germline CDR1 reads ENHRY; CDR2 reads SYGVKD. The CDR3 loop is CAIGTDNNQPQHF. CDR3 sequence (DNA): TGTGCCATTGGGACAGATAACAATCAGCCCCAGCATTTT.

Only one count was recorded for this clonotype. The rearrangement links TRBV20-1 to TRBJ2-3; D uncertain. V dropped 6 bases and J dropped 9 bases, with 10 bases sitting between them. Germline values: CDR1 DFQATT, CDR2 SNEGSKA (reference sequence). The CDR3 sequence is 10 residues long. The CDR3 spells CSAFVATQYF. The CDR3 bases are TGCAGTGCGTTCGTTGCCACGCAGTATTTT.

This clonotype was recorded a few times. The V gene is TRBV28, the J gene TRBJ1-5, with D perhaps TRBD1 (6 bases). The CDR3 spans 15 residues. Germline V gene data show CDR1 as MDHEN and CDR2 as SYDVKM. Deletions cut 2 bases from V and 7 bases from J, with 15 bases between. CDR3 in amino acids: CASSLRGNMVQPQHF. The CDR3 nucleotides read TGTGCCAGCAGTTTAAGGGGGAATATGGTGCAGCCCCAGCATTTT.

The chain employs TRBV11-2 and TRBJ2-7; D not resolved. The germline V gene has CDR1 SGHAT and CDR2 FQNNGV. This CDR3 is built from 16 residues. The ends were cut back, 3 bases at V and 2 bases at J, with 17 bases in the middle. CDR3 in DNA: TGTGCCAGCAGCTTTCAGTTGTCGGCTCAAACCTACGAGCAGTACTTC. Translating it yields CASSFQLSAQTYEQYF.

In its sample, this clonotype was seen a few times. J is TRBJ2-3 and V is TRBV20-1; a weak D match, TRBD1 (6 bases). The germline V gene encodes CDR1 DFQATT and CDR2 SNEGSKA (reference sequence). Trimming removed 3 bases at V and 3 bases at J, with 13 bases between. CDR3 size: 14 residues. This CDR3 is CSASRGWGTDTQYF. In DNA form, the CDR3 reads TGCAGTGCTAGCAGGGGCTGGGGGACAGATACGCAGTATTTT.

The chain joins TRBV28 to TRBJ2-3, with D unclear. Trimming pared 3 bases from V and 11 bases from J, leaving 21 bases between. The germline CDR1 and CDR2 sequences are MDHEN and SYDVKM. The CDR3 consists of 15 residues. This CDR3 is CASSLLETAQVGQYF. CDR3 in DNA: TGTGCCAGCAGTTTGTTGGAGACCGCGCAGGTTGGGCAGTATTTT.

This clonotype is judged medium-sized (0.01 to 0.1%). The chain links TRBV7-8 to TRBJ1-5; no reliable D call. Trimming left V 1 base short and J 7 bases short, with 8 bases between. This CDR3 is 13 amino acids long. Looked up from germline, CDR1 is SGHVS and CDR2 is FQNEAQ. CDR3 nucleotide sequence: TGTGCCAGCAGCTTAGACTTGGGCCAGCCCCAGCATTTT. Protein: CASSLDLGQPQHF.

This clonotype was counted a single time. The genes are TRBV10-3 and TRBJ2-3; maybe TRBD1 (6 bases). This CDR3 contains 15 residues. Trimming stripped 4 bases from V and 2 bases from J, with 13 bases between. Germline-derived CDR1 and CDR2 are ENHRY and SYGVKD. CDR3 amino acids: CAISGPQGYTDTQYF. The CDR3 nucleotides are TGTGCCATCAGTGGACCACAGGGATACACAGATACGCAGTATTTT.

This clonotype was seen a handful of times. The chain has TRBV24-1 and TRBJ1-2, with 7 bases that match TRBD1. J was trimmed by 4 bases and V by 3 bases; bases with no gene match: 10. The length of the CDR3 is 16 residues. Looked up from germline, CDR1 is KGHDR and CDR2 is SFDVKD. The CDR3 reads CATSDPGQSLSYGYTF. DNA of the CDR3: TGTGCCACCAGTGATCCGGGACAGTCTCTTTCCTATGGCTACACCTTC.

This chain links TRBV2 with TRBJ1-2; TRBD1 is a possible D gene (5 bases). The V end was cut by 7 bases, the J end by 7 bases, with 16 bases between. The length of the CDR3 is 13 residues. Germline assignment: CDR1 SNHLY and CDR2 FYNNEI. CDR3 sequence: CASTGERGGGYTF. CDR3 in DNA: TGTGCCAGCACGGGGGAGAGGGGAGGTGGCTACACCTTC.

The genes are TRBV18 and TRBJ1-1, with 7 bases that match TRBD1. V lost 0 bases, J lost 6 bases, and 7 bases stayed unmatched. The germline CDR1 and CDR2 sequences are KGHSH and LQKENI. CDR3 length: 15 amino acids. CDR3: CASSPPTGDRAEAFF. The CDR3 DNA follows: TGTGCCAGCTCACCACCTACAGGGGATAGAGCTGAAGCTTTCTTT.